This is a list of T cell receptor beta chains from one sample in a study of T cell responses to AZD1222 COVID-19 vaccine. Clones were sequenced by immunoSEQ multiplex PCR, and TCRdb holds only the in-frame ones, with some missing. The sample lists about 120,000 clones, roughly nine tenths occurring once. The sequencing here drew on peripheral blood, taken on day 0 of AZD1222 vaccination. These receptors were collected from an adult in good health. Each CDR3 is given without its conserved first and last residue. The D gene is left open where the match is weak.

v_gene: TRBV7-2
d_gene: TRBD2
j_gene: TRBJ2-7
CDR3aa: ASSLNLAGPSYEQY

v_gene: TRBV5-5
d_gene: -
j_gene: TRBJ2-7
CDR3aa: ASSRSQGTPPYEQY

v_gene: TRBV6-5
d_gene: -
j_gene: TRBJ1-2
CDR3aa: ASSRTENYGYT

v_gene: TRBV4-2
d_gene: TRBD2
j_gene: TRBJ2-1
CDR3aa: ASSRGLAGGPIYEQF

v_gene: TRBV6-2/TRBV6-3
d_gene: TRBD2
j_gene: TRBJ2-5
CDR3aa: ASSMTPGGETQY

v_gene: TRBV5-1
d_gene: -
j_gene: TRBJ1-4
CDR3aa: ASSPDSQTDNEKLF

v_gene: TRBV7-6
d_gene: TRBD1
j_gene: TRBJ2-7
CDR3aa: ASSSTPGQGTYEQY

v_gene: TRBV6-5
d_gene: -
j_gene: TRBJ1-4
CDR3aa: ASSDSGMGEKLF

v_gene: TRBV4-1
d_gene: -
j_gene: TRBJ1-4
CDR3aa: ASSQVSLGGNEKLF

v_gene: TRBV4-1
d_gene: TRBD1
j_gene: TRBJ1-1
CDR3aa: ASSQDGTGWNTEAF

v_gene: TRBV11-2
d_gene: TRBD2
j_gene: TRBJ2-3
CDR3aa: ASSSIAGALTHTQY

v_gene: TRBV25-1
d_gene: TRBD2
j_gene: TRBJ2-5
CDR3aa: ASSEIRGGRETQY

v_gene: TRBV10-3
d_gene: -
j_gene: TRBJ1-5
CDR3aa: AISEAGAVQPQH

v_gene: TRBV4-1
d_gene: -
j_gene: TRBJ2-6
CDR3aa: ASSLGEGDGSGANVLT

v_gene: TRBV6-5
d_gene: -
j_gene: TRBJ1-1
CDR3aa: ASSMERLEAF

v_gene: TRBV11-2
d_gene: -
j_gene: TRBJ1-1
CDR3aa: ASSSLGTEAF

v_gene: TRBV19
d_gene: -
j_gene: TRBJ2-4
CDR3aa: ASSIRPVGVAKNIQY

v_gene: TRBV18
d_gene: -
j_gene: TRBJ1-5
CDR3aa: ASSRGRNQPQH

v_gene: TRBV6-2/TRBV6-3
d_gene: TRBD2
j_gene: TRBJ2-2
CDR3aa: ASSYSTSGANTGELF

v_gene: TRBV29-1
d_gene: TRBD1
j_gene: TRBJ1-2
CDR3aa: SVANGQGMIYGYT

v_gene: TRBV7-8
d_gene: -
j_gene: TRBJ2-7
CDR3aa: ASSLAQNGEQY

v_gene: TRBV2
d_gene: -
j_gene: TRBJ1-2
CDR3aa: ASSEGADYGYT

v_gene: TRBV2
d_gene: -
j_gene: TRBJ1-2
CDR3aa: ASSRYLLGNYGYT

v_gene: TRBV7-8
d_gene: TRBD1
j_gene: TRBJ1-3
CDR3aa: ASSLRSTGAGNTIY

v_gene: TRBV5-4
d_gene: -
j_gene: TRBJ1-6
CDR3aa: ASSLDIGAGDNSPLH

v_gene: TRBV5-4
d_gene: TRBD1
j_gene: TRBJ1-3
CDR3aa: ASSTGTASGNTIY

v_gene: TRBV19
d_gene: -
j_gene: TRBJ1-5
CDR3aa: ASSITPSNQPQH

v_gene: TRBV19
d_gene: TRBD1
j_gene: TRBJ2-5
CDR3aa: ASSIPGQGSETQY

v_gene: TRBV9
d_gene: TRBD1
j_gene: TRBJ2-7
CDR3aa: ASSVGQASSYEQY

v_gene: TRBV7-2
d_gene: -
j_gene: TRBJ1-5
CDR3aa: ASSLVRGNQPQH

v_gene: TRBV28
d_gene: -
j_gene: TRBJ1-1
CDR3aa: ASTDYTEAF

v_gene: TRBV7-9
d_gene: TRBD2
j_gene: TRBJ2-5
CDR3aa: ASSLSVAGGLETQY

v_gene: TRBV5-8
d_gene: TRBD2
j_gene: TRBJ2-1
CDR3aa: ASSSGRAISYNEQF